A single sample gave rise to the 3 T cell receptor beta chains below, sequenced in a study of beta chain features in type 1 diabetes. Whole-study findings and limits: Shorter TCRB CDR3s, moderately but significantly so, marked every one of the four CD4+ subsets in Type 1 diabetes patients.

The sequenced template was cDNA made from the entire isolated RNA. Sequencing was performed with immunoSEQ multiplex PCR; in TCRdb, only in-frame clones are kept and a portion is missing. The profile covers around 650,000 clones, with 9.5% to 15% appearing a single time and around 0.12% taken by the ten largest. These TCRs are of unknown antigen specificity. The specimen was naive CD4+ T cells from blood. These receptors were obtained from a young man with type 1 diabetes.

As concerns this clone: This specimen includes other DNA sequences encoding the same CDR3. The genes are TRBV18 and TRBJ2-5; 8 bases line up with TRBD1. Trimming cost V 3 bases and J 5 bases; bases outside gene matches: 5. The CDR3 loop spans 14 amino acids. Germline V lookup: CDR1 KGHSH, CDR2 LQKENI. The CDR3 sequence is CASSPGQGGETQYF. The CDR3, as DNA: TGTGCCAGCTCACCCGGACAGGGCGGGGAGACCCAGTACTTC.

The chain recombines TRBV5-5 with TRBJ2-1; D remains ambiguous. The V gene lost 0 bases and the J gene lost 5 bases, with 12 bases spanning the gap. Germline V gene sequence: CDR1 SGHKS, CDR2 YYEKEE (reference sequence). The CDR3 consists of 15 residues. This CDR3 reads CASSLALTSNNEQFF. The CDR3, as DNA: TGTGCCAGCAGCTTGGCCCTGACTTCGAACAATGAGCAGTTCTTC.

This clone was detected only a few times. J is TRBJ2-7 and V is TRBV11-2; weak D call: TRBD1 (6 bases). CDR1 and CDR2 (germline): SGHAT, FQNNGV. The CDR3 covers 14 residues. V was pared by 3 bases and J by 4 bases, with 13 bases between. CDR3 nucleotide sequence: TGTGCCAGCAGCTTCAGGGGTGGAGAATACGAGCAGTACTTC. It codes for CASSFRGGEYEQYF.